This passage covers 29 T cell receptor beta chains from one sample sequenced in a study of CD8 T cells in ankylosing spondylitis. The antigens of these receptors remain unknown. Study-level findings and limits: A TCR beta motif of several highly homologous variants seemed to mark ankylosing spondylitis blood.

TCRdb re-called the 5' RACE reads through MiXCR, storing one row per CDR3 protein. The sample lists more than 500,000 distinct CDR3 sequences, roughly 5.2% occurring once. Sample: blood, either unsorted or a sorted T cell fraction (not recorded which). These receptors came from a male donor with ankylosing spondylitis.

This clonotype has just a few counts. The V call is TRBV7-2, the J call TRBJ2-1, with D maybe TRBD2 (5 bases). There are 15 residues in the CDR3. V was shortened by 1 base and J by 5 bases, with 12 bases between the two germline ends. Germline V gives CDR1 SGHTA, CDR2 FQGNSA. The CDR3 spells CASSLGLLGNNEQFF. The CDR3 bases are TGTGCCAGCAGCTTAGGACTATTAGGGAACAATGAGCAGTTCTTC.

This clonotype appeared many times. The J gene is TRBJ1-4, the V gene TRBV27; perhaps TRBD1 as D (5 bases). Per germline, CDR1 MNHEY and CDR2 SMNVEV (reference sequence). The CDR3 totals 14 residues. V was cut by 3 bases and J by 7 bases, with 12 bases left in between. The CDR3 DNA follows: TGTGCCAGCAGTTTGGGGACGCGAAGTGAAAAACTGTTTTTT. Encoded protein: CASSLGTRSEKLFF. Full variable domain (outside the CDR3, taken from reference TRBV27 and TRBJ1-4): EAQVTQNPRYLITVTGKKLTVTCSQNMNHEYMSWYRQDPGLGLRQIYYSMNVEVTDKGDVPEGYKVSRKEKRNFPLILESPSPNQTSLYFCASSLGTRSEKLFFGSGTQLSVL.

At least ten counts were recorded for this clonotype. The rearrangement uses TRBV28 and TRBJ1-6, with 7 bases fitting TRBD1. The V gene's germline CDR1 is MDHEN and CDR2 SYDVKM. The CDR3 is made up of 16 amino acids. V was pared by 5 bases and J by 5 bases, with 9 bases of the junction left unmatched. CDR3 region: CASSVPGQTNNSPLHF. The CDR3 DNA is TGTGCCAGCAGTGTTCCGGGACAGACTAATAATTCACCCCTCCACTTT.

The V call is TRBV20-1, the J call TRBJ2-3; D unclear. Trimming removed 3 bases from V and 4 bases from J, with 14 bases in between. The CDR3 runs to 14 residues. Germline loops: CDR1 DFQATT, CDR2 SNEGSKA (reference sequence). The CDR3 here is CSARMIEVADTQYF. Written as DNA, the CDR3 is TGCAGTGCTAGGATGATAGAAGTTGCAGATACGCAGTATTTT.

This clonotype was counted many times. The chain is built from TRBV27 and TRBJ1-2; 7 nucleotides align to TRBD1. V lost 8 bases to trimming and J lost 3 bases; unmatched junction nucleotides: 6. CDR3 length: 13 residues. Germline V CDR1 and CDR2: MNHEY, SMNVEV (reference sequence). The CDR3 DNA sequence: TGTGCCAGCCGACGGGACAGATACTATGGCTACACCTTC. It translates to CASRRDRYYGYTF.

This clonotype was detected many times. The rearrangement uses TRBV4-2 and TRBJ2-7; 7 bases map to TRBD1. This CDR3 contains 16 residues. Unmatched junction bases numbered 11, after V lost 3 bases and J lost 3 bases. Germline CDR1 is LGHNA and CDR2 is YNFKEQ. The CDR3 DNA reads TGTGCCAGCAGCCAGGAGATGACAGGGCTGATCTACGAGCAGTACTTC. Its protein product is CASSQEMTGLIYEQYF.

This clonotype was seen at least ten times. J is TRBJ2-3 and V is TRBV4-3; unclear D gene. The germline CDR1 and CDR2 sequences are LGHNA and YSLEER. The CDR3 loop spans 14 amino acids. The V and J ends lost 1 base and 9 bases respectively, with 14 bases between them. DNA for the CDR3: TGCGCCAGCAGCCAAGGAGTGGGGTTGGGAACGCAGTATTTT. This sequence encodes CASSQGVGLGTQYF.

The chain uses TRBV20-1 and TRBJ2-7; TRBD1 is a possible D gene (5 bases). CDR1 is DFQATT and CDR2 is SNEGSKA in the germline V gene (reference sequence). Trimming took off 5 bases at V and 2 bases at J, with 16 bases between the two ends. This CDR3 has 14 residues. CDR3 amino acids: CSASKPLGAYEQYF. The CDR3 DNA reads TGCAGTGCTTCCAAGCCCCTAGGGGCCTACGAGCAGTACTTC.

This clonotype came up many times. V gene TRBV6-2 or TRBV6-3 combines with J gene TRBJ2-2; 8 bases agree with TRBD2. Germline values: CDR1 MNHEY, CDR2 SVGEGT. This CDR3 comprises 13 residues. The ends lost 6 bases at V and 13 bases at J; junction bases unmatched: 10. DNA for the CDR3: TGTGCCAGCAGAGCTAGCGGGCCAAGGGGGCTGTTTTTT. Protein: CASRASGPRGLFF.

Ten or more counts support this clonotype. The chain is built from TRBV5-6 and TRBJ1-5, with a weak D call TRBD1 (5 bases). V was trimmed by 0 bases and J by 3 bases, leaving 10 bases between them. This CDR3 comprises 15 residues. CDR1 and CDR2 (germline): SGHDT, YYEEEE. For the CDR3, the DNA is TGTGCCAGCAGCTTGGCCGGGGCAGTCAATCAGCCCCAGCATTTT. Protein sequence: CASSLAGAVNQPQHF.

This clonotype has ten or more counts. CDR3 protein: CASSLTPFSGNTIYF. The DNA of the CDR3 is TGCGCCAGCAGCTTGACACCATTCTCTGGAAACACCATATATTTT. The V call is TRBV5-1, the J call TRBJ1-3, with D unresolved. Germline lookup yields CDR1 SGHRS and CDR2 YFSETQ. V was cut by 1 base and J by 0 bases, with 8 bases left in between. The CDR3 contains 15 residues.

At least ten counts were recorded for this clonotype. J is TRBJ1-3 and V is TRBV20-1; D is uncertain. V lost 4 bases and J lost 0, with 4 bases in between. This CDR3 has 12 amino acids. CDR1 is DFQATT and CDR2 is SNEGSKA in the germline V gene (reference sequence). For the CDR3, the DNA is TGCAGTGCTACCTCCTCTGGAAACACCATATATTTT. Protein sequence: CSATSSGNTIYF.

This chain uses TRBV18 with TRBJ2-3, with 9 bases lining up with TRBD2. V shed 2 bases, J shed 0 bases, and the junction held 9 bases outside the gene matches. Germline V CDR1 and CDR2: KGHSH, LQKENI. The length of the CDR3 is 18 residues. The CDR3 DNA follows: TGTGCCAGCTCACCAATTGTCGCTAGCGGGGCAAGCACAGATACGCAGTATTTT. Translated, it gives CASSPIVASGASTDTQYF.

This clonotype came up a few times. The rearrangement joins TRBV7-2 to TRBJ1-2; no clear D. Trimming took 3 bases from V and 6 from J, leaving 14 bases between them. CDR3 length: 14 residues. Germline V gene sequence: CDR1 SGHTA, CDR2 FQGNSA. Written as DNA, the CDR3 is TGTGCCAGCAGCTTCCGGGCAGACAAGGATGGCTACACCTTC. Protein sequence: CASSFRADKDGYTF.

The table lists this clonotype with many counts. This chain's CDR3 is CASSLALVAAFF. CDR3 bases: TGTGCCAGCAGTTTAGCGCTGGTTGCAGCTTTCTTT. V and J are TRBV12-3 or TRBV12-4 and TRBJ1-1, with D unclear. The CDR3 is 12 amino acids. Trimming removed 0 bases from V and 10 bases from J, with 9 bases in between.

This clonotype was counted at least ten times. This rearrangement joins TRBV5-1 to TRBJ2-6; 7 positions match TRBD1. CDR1 is SGHRS, CDR2 YFSETQ, per germline. V was clipped by 4 bases and J by 2 bases; unmatched bases: 3. CDR3 length: 15 residues. CDR3 sequence (DNA): TGCGCCAGCAGCGCAGGACAGGCTGGGGCCAACGTCCTGACTTTC. It is translated as CASSAGQAGANVLTF.

This clonotype was seen many times. The genes are TRBV5-1 and TRBJ1-1; 10 nucleotides match TRBD1. The trim removed 4 bases at V and 0 bases at J, leaving 6 bases unmatched. This CDR3 comprises 16 residues. Per germline, CDR1 SGHRS and CDR2 YFSETQ. The CDR3 bases are TGCGCCAGCAGCCTGGGGACAGGGGCGATGAACACTGAAGCTTTCTTT. Translating it yields CASSLGTGAMNTEAFF. Drawing the rest from reference TRBV5-1 and TRBJ1-1, the complete variable domain is KAGVTQTPRYLIKTRGQQVTLSCSPISGHRSVSWYQQTPGQGLQFLFEYFSETQRNKGNFPGRFSGRQFSNSRSEMNVSTLELGDSALYLCASSLGTGAMNTEAFFGQGTRLTVV.

This clonotype showed up many times. This chain connects TRBV20-1 to TRBJ2-7; either TRBD1 or TRBD2 may supply D (5 bases each). The CDR3 has 16 residues. The ends were cut back, 4 bases at V and 3 bases at J, with 22 bases in the middle. CDR1 is DFQATT, CDR2 SNEGSKA, per germline (reference sequence). CDR3 nucleotides: TGCAGTGCTAAGGAGGTTCAGGGCGGACTTAACTACGAGCAGTACTTC. Protein product: CSAKEVQGGLNYEQYF.

The rearrangement joins TRBV20-1 to TRBJ2-2; D not resolved. Looked up from germline, CDR1 is DFQATT and CDR2 is SNEGSKA (reference sequence). The CDR3 runs to 13 residues. V was trimmed by 5 bases and J by 5 bases, leaving 12 bases between them. The CDR3 loop reads CSAERPRTGELFF. The CDR3 nucleotides are TGCAGTGCTGAACGCCCCCGAACCGGGGAGCTGTTTTTT.

This clonotype was seen ten or more times. V usage is TRBV29-1 and J usage is TRBJ2-5; D is perhaps TRBD2 (6 bases). This CDR3 is 14 amino acids long. Between the trimmed V and J ends, which lost 6 bases and 5 bases, there was a span of 19 bases. CDR1 is SQVTM, CDR2 ANQGSEA, per germline. CDR3 residues: CSVSKGRSGETQYF. DNA for the CDR3: TGCAGCGTCTCAAAGGGGCGGAGCGGGGAGACCCAGTACTTC. Full variable domain (remainder filled in from reference TRBV29-1 and TRBJ2-5): SAVISQKPSRDICQRGTSLTIQCQVDSQVTMMFWYRQQPGQSLTLIATANQGSEATYESGFVIDKFPISRPNLTFSTLTVSNMSPEDSSIYLCSVSKGRSGETQYFGPGTRLLVL.

The sample holds many counts of this clonotype. This chain links TRBV29-1 with TRBJ1-1; D is possibly TRBD1 (6 bases). The CDR3 is made up of 13 amino acids. Trimming removed 3 bases at V and 5 bases at J, with 13 bases between. The germline CDR1 and CDR2 sequences are SQVTM and ANQGSEA. The CDR3 loop is CSVEEQGLTEAFF. In DNA, the CDR3 is TGCAGCGTTGAGGAACAGGGTTTAACTGAAGCTTTCTTT.

This clonotype was counted only a few times. The chain couples TRBV20-1 to TRBJ1-1, with unresolved D. Deletions cut 3 bases from V and 6 bases from J, with 11 bases between. CDR1 DFQATT and CDR2 SNEGSKA come from the germline V gene (reference sequence). The length of the CDR3 is 12 residues. CDR3 DNA sequence: TGCAGTGCTAGGACCCAGGTTCCTGAAGCTTTCTTT. Translation gives CSARTQVPEAFF.

This clonotype was observed many times. The V call is TRBV4-3, the J call TRBJ2-7, with 7 bases that match TRBD1. From germline, CDR1 is LGHNA and CDR2 YSLEER. The ends lost 4 bases at V and 5 bases at J; junction bases unmatched: 5. The CDR3 sequence is 13 residues long. Here the CDR3 DNA reads TGCGCCAGCAGCCGAGGGGGCAAGGACGAGCAGTACTTC. It specifies CASSRGGKDEQYF.

This clonotype was counted only a few times. The chain employs TRBV18 and TRBJ1-5; 7 bases fit TRBD1. The V and J ends lost 3 bases and 2 bases, in that order; junction bases with no gene match: 10. The CDR3 is made up of 17 amino acids. The germline CDR1 and CDR2 sequences are KGHSH and LQKENI. The CDR3 DNA reads TGTGCCAGCTCACCTGGGGCAGGGGGAGCGGGCAATCAGCCCCAGCATTTT. Its protein product is CASSPGAGGAGNQPQHF.

At least ten counts were recorded for this clonotype. This chain joins TRBV11-2 and TRBJ1-2, with a tentative D call TRBD1 (5 bases). Germline assignment: CDR1 SGHAT and CDR2 FQNNGV. The CDR3 runs to 17 residues. V gave up 5 bases and J gave up 0 bases, with 19 bases separating them. The CDR3 reads CASSQMQGLRPNYGYTF. CDR3 nucleotide sequence: TGTGCCAGCAGCCAGATGCAGGGTCTCCGTCCTAACTATGGCTACACCTTC.

Turning to this clonotype: At one end, the junction sequence differs from germline, possibly due to a read error. DNA for the CDR3: TGTACCAGCAGTTTATTTGGGGGCAGCTCCTACAATGAGCAGTTCTTC. It yields the protein CTSSLFGGSSYNEQFF. V and J are TRBV28 and TRBJ2-1, with a possible D match to TRBD1 (6 bases). Per germline, CDR1 MDHEN and CDR2 SYDVKM. This CDR3 is built from 16 residues.

The rearrangement links TRBV19 to TRBJ1-5; 7 bases map to TRBD1. V lost 6 bases to trimming and J lost 2 bases; unmatched junction nucleotides: 10. The CDR3 loop spans 16 amino acids. Germline lookup yields CDR1 LNHDA and CDR2 SQIVND (reference sequence). CDR3 nucleotide sequence: TGTGCCAGTAGGGCCAAAGACAGGGTCGGCAATCAGCCCCAGCATTTT. It codes for CASRAKDRVGNQPQHF.

This clonotype was seen at least ten times. This chain joins TRBV20-1 and TRBJ2-5; no clear D gene. The CDR3 runs 14 residues. Germline lookup yields CDR1 DFQATT and CDR2 SNEGSKA (reference sequence). V was clipped by 5 bases and J by 2 bases, with 15 bases between them. This CDR3 is CSALGSGRQETQYF. The CDR3 DNA is TGCAGTGCTTTGGGCTCCGGGCGGCAAGAGACCCAGTACTTC.

This clonotype was counted many times. Here the CDR3 reads CASSSVDWYMNTEAFF. DNA of the CDR3: TGCGCCAGCAGCTCCGTAGATTGGTACATGAACACTGAAGCTTTCTTT. J is TRBJ1-1 and V is TRBV5-1; D gene unclear. V dropped 3 bases and J dropped 0 bases, with 15 bases sitting between them. The germline gives CDR1 SGHRS, CDR2 YFSETQ. The CDR3 extends over 16 amino acids.